The TCR beta chain under discussion was sequenced for a study of cytomegalovirus exposure and HLA in healthy donors. The PCR employed 60 Vbeta primers together with 13 Jbeta primers. This table comes from immunoSEQ multiplex PCR, and its TCRdb copy is limited to in-frame clones, with some not included. The profile shows 100,000 to 150,000 clones, about 74% of them singletons. This clonotype originated in a woman in her forties in good health and CMV-seropositive. Source material: PBMCs.

The CDR3 spells CATSRDPGRYGEQYF. The CDR3 DNA reads TGTGCCACCAGCAGAGATCCAGGCAGGTATGGGGAGCAGTACTTC. This chain joins TRBV15 and TRBJ2-7, with unresolved D. The CDR3 contains 15 residues. Germline CDR1 and CDR2: LNHNV and YYDKDF (reference sequence). V was shortened by 0 bases and J by 7 bases, with 16 bases between the two germline ends.